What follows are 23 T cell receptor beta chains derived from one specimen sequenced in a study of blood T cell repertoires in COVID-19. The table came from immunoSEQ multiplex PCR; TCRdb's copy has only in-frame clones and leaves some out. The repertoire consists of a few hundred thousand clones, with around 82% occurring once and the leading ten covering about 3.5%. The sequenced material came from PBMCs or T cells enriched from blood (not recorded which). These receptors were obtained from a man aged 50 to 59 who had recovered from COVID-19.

CDR3 coding DNA: TGTGCCAGTAGTAGGTCGACTAGCGGGGGGGCCTACAATGAGCAGTTCTTC. Protein product: CASSRSTSGGAYNEQFF. The rearrangement joins TRBV19 to TRBJ2-1, with TRBD2 identical over 14 bases. Germline loops: CDR1 LNHDA, CDR2 SQIVND (reference sequence). V shed 4 bases and J 2 bases; nucleotides not matched to a gene: 4. CDR3 length equals 17 residues.

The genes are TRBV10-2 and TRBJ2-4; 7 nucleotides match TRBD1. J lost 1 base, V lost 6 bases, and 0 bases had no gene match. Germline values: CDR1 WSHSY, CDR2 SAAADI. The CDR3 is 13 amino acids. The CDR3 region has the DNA TGCGCCAGCAGGGACAGGGCCAAAAACATTCAGTACTTC. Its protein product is CASRDRAKNIQYF.

This CDR3 is CASSPRGQFTGNTIYF. CDR3 nucleotides: TGTGCCAGCAGCCCGAGGGGACAGTTCACTGGAAACACCATATATTTT. The V call is TRBV9, the J call TRBJ1-3, with 7 bases aligning to TRBD1. Germline lookup yields CDR1 SGDLS and CDR2 YYNGEE. The V and J ends lost 4 bases and 2 bases, in that order; junction bases with no gene match: 9. The CDR3 is 16 residues long.

The DNA for the CDR3 is TGCGCCAGCAGCTCAAGTAGCGGGGGGTACAATGAGCAGTTCTTC. It specifies CASSSSSGGYNEQFF. The V gene is TRBV5-1, the J gene TRBJ2-1, with 10 bases matching TRBD2. V lost 3 bases, J lost 4 bases, and 4 bases stayed unmatched. The CDR3 totals 15 residues. The germline CDR1 and CDR2 sequences are SGHRS and YFSETQ.

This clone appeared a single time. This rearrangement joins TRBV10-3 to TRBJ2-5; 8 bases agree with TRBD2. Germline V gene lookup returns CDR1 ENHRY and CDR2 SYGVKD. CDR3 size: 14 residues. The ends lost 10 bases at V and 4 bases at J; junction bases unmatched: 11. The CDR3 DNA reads TGTGCCACCCGTAGCGGGGCCTCCGGAGAGACCCAGTACTTC. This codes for CATRSGASGETQYF.

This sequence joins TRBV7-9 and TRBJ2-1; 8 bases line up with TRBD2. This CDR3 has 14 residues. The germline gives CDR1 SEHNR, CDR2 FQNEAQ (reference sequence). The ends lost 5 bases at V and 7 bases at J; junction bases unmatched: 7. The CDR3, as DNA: TGTGCCAGCAGCCTAAGCGGGAGAACGAATGAGCAGTTCTTC. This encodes CASSLSGRTNEQFF.

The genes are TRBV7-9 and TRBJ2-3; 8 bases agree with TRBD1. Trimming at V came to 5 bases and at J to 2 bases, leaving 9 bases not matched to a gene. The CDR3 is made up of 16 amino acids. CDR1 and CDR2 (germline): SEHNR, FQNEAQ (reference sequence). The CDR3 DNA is TGTGCCAGCAGCCCCCGACAGGGGACATACACAGATACGCAGTATTTT. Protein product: CASSPRQGTYTDTQYF.

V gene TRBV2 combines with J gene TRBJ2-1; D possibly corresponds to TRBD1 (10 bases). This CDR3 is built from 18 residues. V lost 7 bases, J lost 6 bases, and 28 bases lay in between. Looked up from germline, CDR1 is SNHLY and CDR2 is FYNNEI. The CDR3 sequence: CASTLGQGTSLGGNEQFF. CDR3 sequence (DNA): TGTGCCAGCACATTGGGACAGGGGACTAGCTTAGGCGGCAATGAGCAGTTCTTC.

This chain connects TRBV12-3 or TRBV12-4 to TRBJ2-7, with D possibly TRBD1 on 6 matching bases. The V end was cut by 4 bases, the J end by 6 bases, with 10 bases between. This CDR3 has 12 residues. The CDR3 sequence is CASSWDTSEQYF. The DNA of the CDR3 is TGTGCCAGCAGTTGGGACACGAGCGAGCAGTACTTC.

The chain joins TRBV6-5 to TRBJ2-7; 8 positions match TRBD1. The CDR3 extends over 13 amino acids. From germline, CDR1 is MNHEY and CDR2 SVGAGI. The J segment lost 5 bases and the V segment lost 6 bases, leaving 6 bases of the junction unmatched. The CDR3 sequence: CASSTGGLNEQYF. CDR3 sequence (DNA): TGTGCCAGCAGCACAGGGGGGCTCAACGAGCAGTACTTC.

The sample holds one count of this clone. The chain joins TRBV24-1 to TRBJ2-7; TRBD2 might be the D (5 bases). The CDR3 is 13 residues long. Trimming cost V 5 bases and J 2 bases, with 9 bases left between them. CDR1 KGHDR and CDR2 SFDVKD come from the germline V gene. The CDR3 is CATSGDGTYEQYF. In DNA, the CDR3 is TGTGCCACCAGTGGAGACGGGACCTACGAGCAGTACTTC.

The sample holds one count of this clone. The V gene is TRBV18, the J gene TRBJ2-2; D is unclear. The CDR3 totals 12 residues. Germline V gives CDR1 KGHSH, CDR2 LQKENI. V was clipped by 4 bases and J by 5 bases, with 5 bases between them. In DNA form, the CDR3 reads TGTGCCAGCTCACGCCGGACCGGGGAGCTGTTTTTT. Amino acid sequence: CASSRRTGELFF.

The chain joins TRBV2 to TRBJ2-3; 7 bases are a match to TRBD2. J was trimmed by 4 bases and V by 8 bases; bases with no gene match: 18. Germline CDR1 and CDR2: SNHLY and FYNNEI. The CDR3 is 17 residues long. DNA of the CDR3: TGTGCCAGCGGAACCCGAGTCGGACTAGTTGGGGCAGATACGCAGTATTTT. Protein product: CASGTRVGLVGADTQYF. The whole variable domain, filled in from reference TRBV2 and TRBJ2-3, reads EPEVTQTPSHQVTQMGQEVILRCVPISNHLYFYWYRQILGQKVEFLVSFYNNEISEKSEIFDDQFSVERPDGSNFTLKIRSTKLEDSAMYFCASGTRVGLVGADTQYFGPGTRLTVL.

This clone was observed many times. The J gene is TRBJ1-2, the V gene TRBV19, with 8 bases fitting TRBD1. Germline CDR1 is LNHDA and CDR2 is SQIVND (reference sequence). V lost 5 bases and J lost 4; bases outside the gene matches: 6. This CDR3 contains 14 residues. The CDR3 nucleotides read TGTGCCAGTAGTGCGGGACAGGCGCTCTATGGCTACACCTTC. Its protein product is CASSAGQALYGYTF.

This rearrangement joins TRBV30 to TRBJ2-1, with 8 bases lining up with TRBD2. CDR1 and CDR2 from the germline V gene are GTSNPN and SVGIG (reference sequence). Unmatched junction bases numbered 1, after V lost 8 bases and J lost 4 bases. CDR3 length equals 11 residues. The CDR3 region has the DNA TGTGCCCGCGGGGGGTACAATGAGCAGTTCTTC. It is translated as CARGGYNEQFF.

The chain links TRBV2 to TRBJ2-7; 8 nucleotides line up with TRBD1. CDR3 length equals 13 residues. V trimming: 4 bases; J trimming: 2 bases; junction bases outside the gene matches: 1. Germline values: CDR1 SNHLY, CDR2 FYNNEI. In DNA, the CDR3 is TGTGCCAGCAGTGCGGGACAGGCCTACGAGCAGTACTTC. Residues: CASSAGQAYEQYF. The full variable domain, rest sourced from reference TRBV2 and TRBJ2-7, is EPEVTQTPSHQVTQMGQEVILRCVPISNHLYFYWYRQILGQKVEFLVSFYNNEISEKSEIFDDQFSVERPDGSNFTLKIRSTKLEDSAMYFCASSAGQAYEQYFGPGTRLTVT.

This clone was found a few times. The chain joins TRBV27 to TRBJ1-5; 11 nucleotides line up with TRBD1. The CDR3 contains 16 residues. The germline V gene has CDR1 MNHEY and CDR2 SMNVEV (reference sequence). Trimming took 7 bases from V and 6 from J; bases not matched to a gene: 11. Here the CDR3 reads CASKGVGQGAPQPQHF. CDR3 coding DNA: TGTGCCAGCAAAGGAGTAGGACAGGGGGCTCCTCAGCCCCAGCATTTT.

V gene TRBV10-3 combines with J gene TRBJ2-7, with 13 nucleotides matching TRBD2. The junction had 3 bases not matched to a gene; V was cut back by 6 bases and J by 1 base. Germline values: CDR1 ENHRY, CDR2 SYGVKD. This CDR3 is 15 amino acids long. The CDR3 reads CAIRTSGGDSYEQYF. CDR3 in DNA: TGTGCCATCAGAACTAGCGGGGGGGATTCCTACGAGCAGTACTTC.

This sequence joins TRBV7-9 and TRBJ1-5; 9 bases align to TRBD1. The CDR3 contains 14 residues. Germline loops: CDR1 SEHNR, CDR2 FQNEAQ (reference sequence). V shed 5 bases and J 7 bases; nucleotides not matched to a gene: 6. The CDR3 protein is CASSEGQGGQPQHF. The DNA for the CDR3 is TGTGCCAGCAGCGAGGGACAGGGAGGCCAGCCCCAGCATTTT.

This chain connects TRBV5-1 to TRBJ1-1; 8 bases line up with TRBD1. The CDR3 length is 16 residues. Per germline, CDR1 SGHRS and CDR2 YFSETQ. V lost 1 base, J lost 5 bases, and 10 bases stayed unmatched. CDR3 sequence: CASSLRPGGEGTEAFF. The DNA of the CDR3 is TGCGCCAGCAGCTTGAGGCCAGGGGGCGAGGGGACTGAAGCTTTCTTT.

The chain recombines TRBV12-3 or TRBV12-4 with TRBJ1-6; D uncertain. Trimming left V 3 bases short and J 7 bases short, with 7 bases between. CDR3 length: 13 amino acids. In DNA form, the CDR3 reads TGTGCCAGCAGTTTGACGGGAAATTCACCCCTCCACTTT. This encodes CASSLTGNSPLHF.

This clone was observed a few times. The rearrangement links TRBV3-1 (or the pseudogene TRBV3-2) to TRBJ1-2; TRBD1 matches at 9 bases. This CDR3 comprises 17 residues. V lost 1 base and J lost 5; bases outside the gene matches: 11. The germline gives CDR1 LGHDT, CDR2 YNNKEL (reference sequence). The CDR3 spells CASSQAQGAPPLYGYTF. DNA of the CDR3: TGTGCCAGCAGCCAAGCACAGGGGGCCCCTCCCCTATATGGCTACACCTTC.

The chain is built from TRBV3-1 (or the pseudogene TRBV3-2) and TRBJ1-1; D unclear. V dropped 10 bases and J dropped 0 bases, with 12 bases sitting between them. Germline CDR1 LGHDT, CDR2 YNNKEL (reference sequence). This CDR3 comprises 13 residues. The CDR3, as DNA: TGTGCCATGCGAGGGTCGATGAACACTGAAGCTTTCTTT. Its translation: CAMRGSMNTEAFF.